These T cell receptor beta chains were read from a single sample in a study of T-cell memory formation after mild COVID-19. TCRdb called the 5' RACE reads again in MiXCR, with one record for every CDR3 protein. This sample carries 470,000 or so distinct CDR3 sequences, more than 15% of them seen once, and the ten largest clones take roughly a fifth. The specimen sequenced was PBMCs or a T cell subset sorted from them (not recorded which). These receptors all come from a man aged 18 to 29 who had mild COVID-19 (a few samples of this study predate the infection). Cell type and time point are not known. Each CDR3 is given without its conserved first and last residue. D genes are given only for firm matches. Size is stated for part of the rows, as once, few or many counts, or as a class when the clone is expanded.

size,J,V,D,CDR3
few,TRBJ2-3,TRBV12-3/TRBV12-4,NA,ASSFGYGSRSTDTQY
once,TRBJ2-1,TRBV5-1,NA,ASLSKNNEQF
NA,TRBJ2-5,TRBV9,NA,ASSIRWGQETQY
few,TRBJ1-1,TRBV7-9,NA,ASSLMTGNTEAF
NA,TRBJ1-5,TRBV28,NA,ASGFTGGVQPQH
many,TRBJ2-3,TRBV7-3,NA,ASSPLITDTQY
NA,TRBJ1-1,TRBV25-1,NA,ASSEYENTEAF
NA,TRBJ2-3,TRBV5-1,TRBD2,ASRRIAGGPDTQY
NA,TRBJ1-5,TRBV6-2/TRBV6-3,NA,ASSYSILRDTNQPQH
few,TRBJ1-5,TRBV4-1,NA,ASSQSSRGRHQPQH
NA,TRBJ1-2,TRBV9,TRBD1,ASSFWDRGSYGYT
NA,TRBJ2-7,TRBV7-9,NA,ASSLIARGAEEQY
NA,TRBJ2-5,TRBV5-5,NA,ASSLVGAGHRN
few,TRBJ2-5,TRBV15,NA,ATSRDRGAQETQY
NA,TRBJ1-4,TRBV9,TRBD1,ASSGQGGGEKLF
NA,TRBJ2-1,TRBV4-1,NA,ASSHVTRSEQF
few,TRBJ2-1,TRBV18,TRBD1,ASSPDRGSHNEQF
NA,TRBJ2-1,TRBV2,TRBD2,ASRERGAYNEQF
NA,TRBJ2-1,TRBV10-1,TRBD1,ASSESGQGVRNEQF
many,TRBJ2-5,TRBV15,NA,ATSRDHWGQETQY
NA,TRBJ2-1,TRBV4-2,TRBD1,ASSQPGQGYNEQF
NA,TRBJ2-5,TRBV2,NA,ASSVRQYQETQY
NA,TRBJ1-4,TRBV28,TRBD1,ASIRSPQGVGEKLF
few,TRBJ1-4,TRBV4-1,NA,ASSGSRGFGEKLF
few,TRBJ2-5,TRBV6-5,TRBD1,ASSYKTGYETQY
NA,TRBJ1-1,TRBV6-2/TRBV6-3,NA,ASSYQGLNTEAF
NA,TRBJ1-1,TRBV2,TRBD1,ATTGGTEAF
NA,TRBJ2-1,TRBV29-1,TRBD2,SVGGLAGASSYNEQF
few,TRBJ2-2,TRBV6-2/TRBV6-3,TRBD1,ASSRDRVHGELF
NA,TRBJ1-4,TRBV7-9,NA,ASILGTSTNEKLF
few,TRBJ1-1,TRBV5-5,NA,ASSSELTALNTEAF
NA,TRBJ2-3,TRBV7-2,NA,ASSWGDGSWDTQY
NA,TRBJ2-2,TRBV4-1,NA,ASSQASPRSRTGELF
few,TRBJ2-3,TRBV10-3,NA,AINALLTDTQY
NA,TRBJ2-4,TRBV3-1,TRBD2,ASSQEVAGLHWAKNIQY
few,TRBJ2-5,TRBV11-2,NA,ASSLERQGETQY
NA,TRBJ1-1,TRBV5-5,NA,ASSPEVGSLWTEAF
NA,TRBJ1-1,TRBV7-9,NA,ASSPSGTQHGDGAF
many,TRBJ1-4,TRBV11-2,TRBD1,ASSLGSLQGGEKLF
NA,TRBJ2-5,TRBV24-1,TRBD1,ATSDPGQGETQY
NA,TRBJ2-1,TRBV12-3/TRBV12-4,TRBD2,ASTDGLAGYSSSYNEQF
NA,TRBJ2-1,TRBV5-1,TRBD1,ASSVGQGLAWQF
NA,TRBJ1-2,TRBV4-3,NA,ASSQERTGQYGYT
NA,TRBJ2-2,TRBV2,TRBD1,ATLSGTGFYTGELF
few,TRBJ2-1,TRBV6-6,NA,ASSYSFGDYEQF
few,TRBJ1-5,TRBV24-1,NA,ATSDFRVNSNQPQH
few,TRBJ2-2,TRBV11-2,NA,ASSLGAVNTGELF
NA,TRBJ2-1,TRBV3-1,NA,ASSHAGNLEGQF
NA,TRBJ1-2,TRBV18,NA,ASSPPSGSKDYT
NA,TRBJ2-3,TRBV24-1,TRBD1,ATSNLLFRLPNRGLIDTQY
NA,TRBJ1-5,TRBV4-1,NA,ASSQDRVNNQPQH
few,TRBJ2-3,TRBV10-3,TRBD2,AISKLAGGNTDTQY
NA,TRBJ2-3,TRBV12-3/TRBV12-4,TRBD1,ASSLQGAEGDTQY
NA,TRBJ2-5,TRBV7-7,TRBD2,ASSPNPSGGQETQY
NA,TRBJ2-1,TRBV5-1,NA,ASSLDRVITREQF
NA,TRBJ2-1,TRBV6-5,NA,ASSYKQMGEQF
many,TRBJ2-1,TRBV5-1,TRBD2,ASSVGLAGSSYNEQF
NA,TRBJ2-3,TRBV7-3,NA,ASRAGTHTDTQY